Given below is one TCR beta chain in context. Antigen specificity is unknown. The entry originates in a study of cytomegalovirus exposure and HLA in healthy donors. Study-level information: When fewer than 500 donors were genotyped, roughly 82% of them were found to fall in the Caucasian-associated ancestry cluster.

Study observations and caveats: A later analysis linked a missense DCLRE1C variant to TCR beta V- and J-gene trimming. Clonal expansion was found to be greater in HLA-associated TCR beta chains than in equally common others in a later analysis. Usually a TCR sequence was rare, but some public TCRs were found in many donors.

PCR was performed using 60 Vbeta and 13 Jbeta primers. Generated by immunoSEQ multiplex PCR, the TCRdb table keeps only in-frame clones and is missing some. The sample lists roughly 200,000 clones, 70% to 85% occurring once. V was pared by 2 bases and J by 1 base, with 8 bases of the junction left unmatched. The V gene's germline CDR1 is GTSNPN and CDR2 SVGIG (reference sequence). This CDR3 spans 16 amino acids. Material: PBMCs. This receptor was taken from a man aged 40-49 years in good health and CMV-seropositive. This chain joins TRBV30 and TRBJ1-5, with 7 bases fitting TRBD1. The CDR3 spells CAWSSGQALSNQPQHF. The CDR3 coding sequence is TGTGCCTGGAGTTCTGGACAGGCCCTGAGCAATCAGCCCCAGCATTTT.